These T cell receptor beta chains were read from a single sample in a study of tumor-infiltrating lymphocytes in primary liver carcinoma. TCRdb itself ran the multiplex PCR reads through MiXCR, one entry per CDR3 protein. This sample carries tens of thousands of distinct CDR3 sequences, about 75% of them seen once, and the ten largest clones take roughly 25%. Sequences were obtained from tumor-adjacent normal liver tissue. The receptor source for this set is a man aged 35 to 55 with primary liver carcinoma and hepatitis B virus infection. CDR3s include the opening cysteine and the closing phenylalanine or tryptophan. D genes are given only for firm matches. Not all rows give a size; the values are once, few, many and, for expanded clones, a class.

>TRBJ2-7|NA|NA|TRBV4-2
CASSQEAHDQYF
TGTGCCAGCAGCCAAGAGGCCCATGATCAGTACTTC
>TRBJ2-1|NA|TRBD2|TRBV11-2
CASSLQREGLGERFF
TGTGCCAGCAGCCTCCAACGGGAGGGATTGGGTGAGCGGTTCTTC
>TRBJ2-1|NA|NA|TRBV11-2
CASSLDRGGKFYNGQFF
TGTGCCAGCAGCTTAGATAGGGGCGGGAAGTTCTACAATGGGCAGTTCTTC
>TRBJ2-1|few|NA|TRBV12-3/TRBV12-4
CASSLWTDEQFF
TGTGCCAGCAGTTTATGGACAGACGAGCAGTTCTTC
>TRBJ1-2|NA|TRBD1|TRBV11-2
CTSSYTGDSSPGYTF
TGTACCAGCAGCTATACAGGGGACTCCTCCCCTGGCTACACCTTT
>TRBJ2-2|NA|NA|TRBV7-8
CASSLARLVGNTGELFF
TGTGCCAGCAGCTTAGCGCGGCTAGTCGGAAACACCGGGGAGCTGTTTTTT
>TRBJ1-5|NA|NA|TRBV11-2
CVSSLSGLGQPQHF
TGTGTCAGCAGCTTAAGTGGGCTCGGTCAGCCCCAACATTTT
>TRBJ2-1|few|NA|TRBV7-2
CASSLGVGPYNEQFF
TGTGCCAGCAGCTTAGGGGTAGGTCCCTACAATGAGCAGTTCTTC
>TRBJ2-1|NA|NA|TRBV6-2/TRBV6-3
CANSYGPYSREQSF
TGTGCCAACAGCTACGGGCCTTATAGCAGGGAGCAGTCCTTC
>TRBJ2-1|few|NA|TRBV12-3/TRBV12-4
CASSLGTEQFF
TGTGCCAGCAGTTTAGGGACTGAGCAGTTCTTC
>TRBJ2-3|NA|NA|TRBV4-2
CAGSQELEPRTDTQYF
TGTGCCGGCAGCCAAGAACTAGAGCCACGCACAGATACGCAGTATTTT
>TRBJ2-2|many|NA|TRBV11-2
CASSLVPGPGELFF
TGTGCCAGCAGCTTAGTGCCCGGTCCCGGAGAGCTGTTTTTT
>TRBJ2-1|NA|NA|TRBV7-8
CAGSLGARGGLNDQFF
TGTGCCGGCAGCTTAGGGGCAAGGGGGGGCTTAAATGACCAGTTCTTC